This passage covers 17 T cell receptor beta chains from one sample sequenced in a study of CD8 T cells in ankylosing spondylitis. One entry per CDR3 protein results from TCRdb running MiXCR on the 5' RACE reads. The data hold around 340,000 distinct CDR3 sequences, with 20% to 25% observed a single time. Sequenced input: blood, either unsorted or a sorted T cell fraction (not recorded which). Receptors originate from a male donor with ankylosing spondylitis or in good health (not recorded which).

The chain has TRBV23-1 and TRBJ2-3, with D possibly being TRBD2 (6 bases). TRBV23-1 belongs to the ORF category, with a function that is uncertain. The V gene lost 0 bases and the J gene lost 6 bases, with 16 bases spanning the gap. CDR3 length: 16 amino acids. This CDR3 reads CASSQSVEGTDDTQYF. The CDR3 region has the DNA TGCGCCAGCAGTCAATCGGTGGAGGGTACCGATGATACGCAGTATTTT.

CDR3 sequence: CASSNGLSLYEQYF. The DNA for the CDR3 is TGTGCCAGCAGTAACGGACTGTCTCTCTACGAGCAGTACTTC. J is TRBJ2-7 and V is TRBV12-3 or TRBV12-4, with D tentatively TRBD2 (5 bases). CDR3 length equals 14 residues. Trimming shortened V by 5 bases and J by 3 bases, and 14 bases separated the two germline ends.

V gene TRBV20-1 combines with J gene TRBJ1-1; 7 nucleotides line up with TRBD1. Trimming cost V 5 bases and J 1 base; bases outside gene matches: 10. CDR1 and CDR2 from the germline V gene are DFQATT and SNEGSKA (reference sequence). The CDR3 runs to 15 residues. CDR3 in amino acids: CSASPLRQGNTEAFF. For the CDR3, the DNA is TGCAGTGCTTCTCCGCTTCGACAGGGGAACACTGAAGCTTTCTTT.

This clonotype appeared many times. The rearrangement links TRBV12-3 or TRBV12-4 to TRBJ2-3; TRBD1 aligns across 7 bases. This CDR3 has 15 residues. Trimming at V came to 6 bases and at J to 0 bases, leaving 6 bases not matched to a gene. The CDR3, as DNA: TGTGCCAGCAGCCCCGGGACAGCGAGCACAGATACGCAGTATTTT. Translated: CASSPGTASTDTQYF.

The V call is TRBV29-1, the J call TRBJ2-2; TRBD1 aligns across 10 bases. Unmatched junction bases numbered 5, after V lost 5 bases and J lost 5 bases. In germline, CDR1 is SQVTM, CDR2 ANQGSEA. The CDR3 has 14 amino acids. CDR3 sequence (DNA): TGCAGCGTTTTGCCGGGACAGGGGACCGGGGAGCTGTTTTTT. Amino acids: CSVLPGQGTGELFF.

This clonotype has at least ten counts. The chain joins TRBV7-6 to TRBJ1-2, with D possibly matching TRBD1 (6 bases). V was cut by 1 base and J by 8 bases, with 20 bases left in between. CDR3 length equals 16 residues. Germline assignment: CDR1 SGHVS and CDR2 FNYEAQ. In nucleotides, the CDR3 is TGTGCCAGCAGCTTAGGGGGGGCCCAGACCTCCTTGGGCTACACCTTC. This codes for CASSLGGAQTSLGYTF.

Only a few counts were recorded for this clonotype. This rearrangement joins TRBV29-1 to TRBJ2-5, with 8 nucleotides matching TRBD1. Trimming cost V 5 bases and J 1 base; bases outside gene matches: 3. The CDR3 runs to 13 residues. Germline assignment: CDR1 SQVTM and CDR2 ANQGSEA. This CDR3 reads CSVPQGGQETQYF. Written as DNA, the CDR3 is TGCAGCGTTCCACAGGGGGGCCAAGAGACCCAGTACTTC.

This clonotype turned up a few times. The chain carries TRBV2 and TRBJ2-7; D gene unclear. In germline, CDR1 is SNHLY, CDR2 FYNNEI. The V end was cut by 4 bases, the J end by 3 bases, with 13 bases between. This CDR3 has 14 amino acids. The CDR3 loop is CASSVASEDYEQYF. CDR3 nucleotides: TGTGCCAGCAGTGTCGCTAGTGAGGACTACGAGCAGTACTTC. The full variable domain, rest sourced from reference TRBV2 and TRBJ2-7, is EPEVTQTPSHQVTQMGQEVILRCVPISNHLYFYWYRQILGQKVEFLVSFYNNEISEKSEIFDDQFSVERPDGSNFTLKIRSTKLEDSAMYFCASSVASEDYEQYFGPGTRLTVT.

The chain recombines TRBV7-2 with TRBJ2-7, with D uncertain. Germline V gives CDR1 SGHTA, CDR2 FQGNSA. The ends were cut back, 5 bases at V and 2 bases at J, with 13 bases in the middle. This CDR3 is built from 14 residues. For the CDR3, the DNA is TGTGCCAGCAGCCCTTCTGGAAGAACCTACGAGCAGTACTTC. This gives the protein CASSPSGRTYEQYF.

In its sample, this clonotype was seen a few times. This chain connects TRBV7-8 to TRBJ1-6; no definite D call. The CDR3 extends over 17 amino acids. V was clipped by 1 base and J by 6 bases, with 16 bases between them. Germline CDR1 is SGHVS and CDR2 is FQNEAQ. This CDR3 is CASSLVGYGLVNSPLHF. The DNA of the CDR3 is TGTGCCAGCAGCTTAGTCGGATATGGGCTGGTTAATTCACCCCTCCACTTT.

This clonotype came up a few times. The chain joins TRBV5-1 to TRBJ2-1, with D maybe TRBD1 (5 bases). V was trimmed by 3 bases and J by 8 bases, leaving 9 bases between them. Germline V gene lookup returns CDR1 SGHRS and CDR2 YFSETQ. CDR3 length: 12 amino acids. CDR3 sequence: CASSWGVDEQFF. CDR3 sequence (DNA): TGCGCCAGCAGCTGGGGCGTGGATGAGCAGTTCTTC. The variable domain in full, completed from reference TRBV5-1 and TRBJ2-1, reads KAGVTQTPRYLIKTRGQQVTLSCSPISGHRSVSWYQQTPGQGLQFLFEYFSETQRNKGNFPGRFSGRQFSNSRSEMNVSTLELGDSALYLCASSWGVDEQFFGPGTRLTVL.

This clonotype has just a few counts. This chain connects TRBV12-3 or TRBV12-4 to TRBJ2-5; 10 bases are shared with TRBD2. V shed 3 bases, J shed 2 bases, and the junction held 3 bases outside the gene matches. CDR3 length: 15 residues. This CDR3 is CASSFASGGQETQYF. CDR3 nucleotide sequence: TGTGCCAGCAGTTTTGCTAGCGGGGGACAAGAGACCCAGTACTTC.

This clonotype came up a few times. The CDR3 nucleotides read TGTGCCAGCAGTTACGAGGGGTCTTGGGGGGATACGCAGTATTTT. This gives the protein CASSYEGSWGDTQYF. This sequence joins TRBV6-5 and TRBJ2-3; D possibly uses TRBD1 or TRBD2 (5 bases each). Deletions cut 2 bases from V and 6 bases from J, with 15 bases between. The CDR3 is 15 amino acids. CDR1 MNHEY and CDR2 SVGAGI come from the germline V gene.

This clonotype was counted only a few times. A read error may explain this, as a much larger clone is one base away. V gene TRBV2 combines with J gene TRBJ2-5; no firm D call. V was trimmed by 1 base and J by 7 bases, leaving 4 bases between them. Germline lookup yields CDR1 SNHLY and CDR2 FYNNEI. CDR3 length: 11 residues. CDR3 sequence: CASSEGGTQYF. The DNA of the CDR3 is TGTGCCAGCAGTGAAGGGGGGACCCAGTACTTC.

There are many counts of this clonotype. The chain joins TRBV12-3 or TRBV12-4 to TRBJ2-1, with D perhaps matching TRBD1 (7 bases). Trimming took off 3 bases at V and 6 bases at J, with 12 bases between the two ends. The CDR3 contains 14 residues. CDR3 nucleotides: TGTGCCAGCAGTTTCCCGCAGGGGGGCAATGAGCAGTTCTTC. It is translated as CASSFPQGGNEQFF.

The sample holds a few counts of this clonotype. The chain employs TRBV27 and TRBJ2-1; 8 bases agree with TRBD2. V trimming: 6 bases; J trimming: 1 base; junction bases outside the gene matches: 8. The CDR3 length is 16 residues. Looked up from germline, CDR1 is MNHEY and CDR2 is SMNVEV (reference sequence). For the CDR3, the DNA is TGTGCCAGCAGCCTAGTAGCGGGGCTATCCTACAATGAGCAGTTCTTC. It yields the protein CASSLVAGLSYNEQFF.

This clonotype appeared many times. This chain joins TRBV29-1 and TRBJ2-7; D gene uncertain. Deletions cut 0 bases from V and 7 bases from J, with 10 bases between. The germline gives CDR1 SQVTM, CDR2 ANQGSEA. This CDR3 region has 12 residues. DNA for the CDR3: TGCAGCGTTGAAGATCAGAGGCTGGAGCAGTACTTC. Amino acids: CSVEDQRLEQYF.